The clone carrying this T cell receptor (beta chain) was counted many times. Its cognate antigen is unknown. This record belongs to a study of molecular identifiers for immune sequencing clone quantification. General observations from the study: In a background of 850,000 to 1,000,000 naive cells, spiked Jurkat TCR RNA from one cell was reportedly detectable. Identical barcode-sharing TCR molecules could lead to underestimated sizes for highly expanded clones.

J lost 3 bases, V lost 5 bases, and 6 bases had no gene match. CDR3 length equals 15 residues. Bulk TCR library preparation followed previously described methods with listed TCR primers. TCRdb analysed the PCR reads with MiXCR anew, one entry per CDR3 protein. The table has 70,000 to 90,000 distinct CDR3 sequences, approximately 22% seen once. The chain uses TRBV12-3 or TRBV12-4 and TRBJ2-3, with TRBD1 matching 9 bases. This sequence originates from a human donor in good health. Some libraries in this study had Jurkat cell RNA spiked in. Input material: naive CD8+ T cells from blood, with Jurkat cell RNA spiked in. Subset reported: FACS-sorted CD8+CD4-CCR7+CD45RA+ naive T cells. The CDR3 is CASSLGQGMTDTQYF. The CDR3 DNA is TGTGCCAGCAGTCTAGGACAGGGGATGACAGATACGCAGTATTTT.